These 30 T cell receptor beta chains were sequenced from one sample in a study of T cells in localized non-small cell lung cancer. The assay was immunoSEQ multiplex PCR, and TCRdb's table has in-frame clones only and misses some. The table has about 72,000 clones, about 83% seen once. The source was peripheral blood, collected before any cancer treatment. These receptors were obtained from a female donor older than 55 with stage I lung adenocarcinoma.

This clone came up a few times. CDR3 nucleotide sequence: TGTGCCAGCGCACACAAAGGGGATTCACCCCTCCACTTT. It is translated as CASAHKGDSPLHF. The rearrangement joins TRBV4-2 to TRBJ1-6; D might be TRBD1 (5 bases). Germline lookup yields CDR1 LGHNA and CDR2 YNFKEQ. The CDR3 is 13 amino acids. V lost 8 bases to trimming and J lost 8 bases, with 13 bases between them.

The rearrangement joins TRBV5-1 to TRBJ1-2; D possibly corresponds to TRBD1 (5 bases). This CDR3 is 12 amino acids long. Germline V CDR1 and CDR2: SGHRS, YFSETQ. The V and J ends lost 2 bases and 6 bases respectively, with 8 bases between them. The CDR3 DNA follows: TGCGCCAGCAGCTTAACGACAGATGGCTACACCTTC. The encoded protein is CASSLTTDGYTF.

This chain joins TRBV5-3 and TRBJ2-5, with D possibly TRBD1 on 5 matching bases. TRBV5-3 is identified as an open reading frame with a role that is uncertain. V lost 4 bases and J 1 base, leaving 8 bases between the germline ends. This CDR3 comprises 13 residues. The CDR3 nucleotides read TGTGCCAGAAGCCCAGACAGCCAAGAGACCCAGTACTTC. It encodes CARSPDSQETQYF.

This clone was observed a handful of times. The chain has TRBV28 and TRBJ2-7; no reliable D call. Germline lookup yields CDR1 MDHEN and CDR2 SYDVKM. The CDR3 extends over 12 amino acids. With 7 bases removed from V and 7 bases from J, the gap between germline ends came to 14 bases. The CDR3 region has the DNA TGTGCCAGCAACCGGGCCAGGACGGAGCAGTACTTC. Its protein is CASNRARTEQYF.

The chain employs TRBV6-5 and TRBJ1-1; possible D gene TRBD1, 5 bases. V was clipped by 0 bases and J by 1 base, with 12 bases between them. From germline, CDR1 is MNHEY and CDR2 SVGAGI. The CDR3 length is 16 residues. CDR3 sequence reads: CASSYSVLGQNTEAFF. The CDR3 nucleotides are TGTGCCAGCAGTTACTCGGTTTTGGGGCAGAACACTGAAGCTTTCTTT.

This rearrangement joins TRBV28 to TRBJ1-4; D not resolved. Trimming took 10 bases from V and 0 from J, leaving 6 bases between them. Germline CDR1 and CDR2: MDHEN and SYDVKM. The CDR3 has 12 residues. CDR3 DNA sequence: TGTGCCACTAGACCAACTAATGAAAAACTGTTTTTT. This gives the protein CATRPTNEKLFF.

The V gene is TRBV7-9, the J gene TRBJ2-7, with a weak D call TRBD1 (6 bases). Germline V gene sequence: CDR1 SEHNR, CDR2 FQNEAQ (reference sequence). V lost 5 bases to trimming and J lost 0 bases, with 14 bases between them. This CDR3 has 15 amino acids. The CDR3 DNA follows: TGTGCCAGCAGCCCAGAGGGACACCTCTCCTACGAGCAGTACTTC. This encodes CASSPEGHLSYEQYF.

The count of this clone is one. This chain uses TRBV7-9 with TRBJ1-6, with D possibly TRBD1 on 5 matching bases. CDR3 length equals 15 residues. The V end lost 1 base, the J end lost 5 bases, and 9 bases lay between the germline ends. The germline V gene encodes CDR1 SEHNR and CDR2 FQNEAQ (reference sequence). CDR3 DNA sequence: TGTGCCAGCAGCTTAGGGGGACTTAATAATTCACCCCTCCACTTT. It encodes CASSLGGLNNSPLHF.

To note about this clone: An end of the junction differs from the germline gene, which may be a read error. The rearrangement uses TRBV6-9 and TRBJ1-6; D is uncertain. CDR1 is MNHGY, CDR2 SVAAGI, per germline. The CDR3 runs 8 residues. The CDR3 here is CASSPSGF. The CDR3 DNA sequence: TGTGCCAGCAGTCCTTCGGGCTTT.

This rearrangement joins TRBV15 to TRBJ1-5; D not certain. V shed 0 bases and J shed 7 bases, with 13 bases lying between them. The CDR3 has 15 amino acids. CDR1 and CDR2 (germline): LNHNV, YYDKDF (reference sequence). The chain's CDR3 is CATSREGSLKQPQHF. CDR3 sequence (DNA): TGTGCCACCAGCAGAGAGGGCAGTCTAAAGCAGCCCCAGCATTTT.

CDR3 DNA sequence: TGTGCCAGCAGCGTAGACAGACAGAACACTGAAGCTTTCTTT. It translates to CASSVDRQNTEAFF. V and J are TRBV7-3 and TRBJ1-1, with D possibly matching TRBD1 (5 bases). V dropped 5 bases and J dropped 1 base, with 11 bases sitting between them. This CDR3 is 14 amino acids long. Germline CDR1 is SGHTA and CDR2 is FQGTGA.

The chain is built from TRBV11-2 and TRBJ1-1; no clear D. CDR1 is SGHAT, CDR2 FQNNGV, per germline. The CDR3 sequence is 13 residues long. V dropped 2 bases and J dropped 7 bases, with 11 bases sitting between them. CDR3 DNA sequence: TGTGCCAGCAGCTTACGATTGACCCTTGAAGCTTTCTTT. Residues: CASSLRLTLEAFF.

The chain uses TRBV29-1 and TRBJ2-3; D could derive from TRBD1 or TRBD2 (5 bases each). Germline values: CDR1 SQVTM, CDR2 ANQGSEA. The V and J ends lost 7 bases and 5 bases respectively, with 16 bases between them. The CDR3 runs 13 residues. CDR3 sequence reads: CSAARSGGDTQYF. CDR3 in DNA: TGCAGCGCTGCAAGAAGTGGGGGAGATACGCAGTATTTT.

This clone was counted a single time. The chain has TRBV5-1 and TRBJ2-7, with D unresolved. This CDR3 contains 12 residues. V lost 1 base, J lost 4 bases, and 6 bases lay in between. CDR1 and CDR2 from the germline V gene are SGHRS and YFSETQ. The CDR3 spells CASSLTFYEQYF. In DNA, the CDR3 is TGCGCCAGCAGCTTGACATTTTACGAGCAGTACTTC. The full variable domain, completed using reference TRBV5-1 and TRBJ2-7, is KAGVTQTPRYLIKTRGQQVTLSCSPISGHRSVSWYQQTPGQGLQFLFEYFSETQRNKGNFPGRFSGRQFSNSRSEMNVSTLELGDSALYLCASSLTFYEQYFGPGTRLTVT.

This clone was seen at least ten times. The genes are TRBV19 and TRBJ2-3; D uncertain. CDR3 length equals 16 residues. Germline V gene lookup returns CDR1 LNHDA and CDR2 SQIVND (reference sequence). V gave up 3 bases and J gave up 0 bases, with 13 bases separating them. The CDR3 bases are TGTGCCAGTAGTATCGGGCCTACGGCGAGCACAGATACGCAGTATTTT. Translated: CASSIGPTASTDTQYF.

The sample holds one count of this clone. CDR3 nucleotides: TGTGCCAGCAGTGACACTAGCGGGGGACCCCAGCAGTTCTTC. Translating gives CASSDTSGGPQQFF. The chain uses TRBV6-4 and TRBJ2-1, with TRBD2 identical over 11 bases. CDR3 length: 14 residues. With 2 bases clipped from V and 11 bases from J, the junction kept 5 bases outside the gene matches. From germline, CDR1 is MRHNA and CDR2 SNTAGT.

This clone showed up just once. V is TRBV10-3 and J is TRBJ1-1; perhaps TRBD1 as D (5 bases). CDR1 and CDR2 from the germline V gene are ENHRY and SYGVKD. The CDR3 sequence is 15 residues long. V lost 7 bases to trimming and J lost 0 bases, with 15 bases between them. For the CDR3, the DNA is TGTGCCATCAATCAGCGCGCAGGGATGAACACTGAAGCTTTCTTT. Translating it yields CAINQRAGMNTEAFF.

This clone came up a few times. The rearrangement joins TRBV5-1 to TRBJ2-7, with 11 bases matching TRBD1. In germline, CDR1 is SGHRS, CDR2 YFSETQ. The CDR3 sequence is 14 residues long. The V segment lost 7 bases and the J segment 9 bases; nucleotides outside the gene matches: 12. The CDR3 region is CASSRTGGEVGQYF. Written as DNA, the CDR3 is TGCGCCAGCTCGAGGACAGGGGGCGAAGTGGGGCAGTACTTC.

The CDR3 spells CAIRIGPATNSPLHF. The CDR3 DNA follows: TGTGCCATCAGGATAGGACCGGCCACAAATTCACCCCTCCACTTT. V is TRBV10-3 and J is TRBJ1-6, with D hard to call. V lost 6 bases and J lost 7, with 16 bases in between. CDR1 and CDR2 (germline): ENHRY, SYGVKD. The CDR3 consists of 15 residues.

The gene calls are TRBV28 and TRBJ2-7, with D maybe TRBD2 (5 bases). The CDR3 length is 14 residues. V shed 2 bases and J shed 4 bases, with 12 bases lying between them. Germline V gives CDR1 MDHEN, CDR2 SYDVKM. CDR3 residues: CASSLGLNGYEQYF. The CDR3 region has the DNA TGTGCCAGCAGTTTAGGACTTAACGGTTACGAGCAGTACTTC.

Only one count was recorded for this clone. The CDR3 region is CASSPSTGGGYTF. Here the CDR3 DNA reads TGTGCCAGCAGCCCCTCGACAGGGGGCGGCTACACCTTC. J is TRBJ1-2 and V is TRBV11-2; 10 bases are a match to TRBD1. Germline CDR1 is SGHAT and CDR2 is FQNNGV. J gave up 8 bases and V 5 bases, and 5 bases lay outside the gene matches. This CDR3 has 13 amino acids.

This sequence joins TRBV11-2 and TRBJ2-2; D gene uncertain. From germline, CDR1 is SGHAT and CDR2 FQNNGV. The V gene lost 3 bases and the J gene lost 3 bases, with 5 bases spanning the gap. The CDR3 spans 13 residues. DNA for the CDR3: TGTGCCAGCAGCTTTGGTTACACCGGGGAGCTGTTTTTT. Its protein is CASSFGYTGELFF. The variable domain in full, with the rest retrieved from reference TRBV11-2 and TRBJ2-2, is EAGVAQSPRYKIIEKRQSVAFWCNPISGHATLYWYQQILGQGPKLLIQFQNNGVVDDSQLPKDRFSAERLKGVDSTLKIQPAKLEDSAVYLCASSFGYTGELFFGEGSRLTVL.

This chain joins TRBV6-1 and TRBJ1-2; unclear D gene. The CDR3 has 15 residues. Germline lookup yields CDR1 MNHNS and CDR2 SASEGT. The V gene lost 0 bases and the J gene lost 7 bases, with 15 bases spanning the gap. This CDR3 is CASSEARFRVSGYTF. In nucleotides, the CDR3 is TGTGCCAGCAGTGAAGCGCGGTTTAGGGTGAGTGGCTACACCTTC.

V usage is TRBV27 and J usage is TRBJ1-2; perhaps TRBD1 as D (6 bases). The CDR3 contains 13 residues. V lost 3 bases, J lost 8 bases, and 13 bases lay in between. Germline V gives CDR1 MNHEY, CDR2 SMNVEV (reference sequence). The CDR3 nucleotides are TGTGCCAGCAGTTTCTTACAGGGTGGGGGCTACACCTTC. Its protein product is CASSFLQGGGYTF.

The chain links TRBV4-1 to TRBJ2-3; 9 bases agree with TRBD2. Germline V lookup: CDR1 MGHRA, CDR2 YSYEKL. V dropped 2 bases and J dropped 3; count of bases not matched to a gene: 18. The CDR3 sequence is 20 residues long. CDR3 region: CASSQRPRDELAGRTDTQYF. CDR3 in DNA: TGCGCCAGCAGCCAACGACCCCGGGACGAGCTAGCGGGGAGGACAGATACGCAGTATTTT.

The chain combines TRBV5-4 with TRBJ2-1; TRBD2 matches at 12 bases. Germline CDR1 and CDR2: SGHNT and YYREEE (reference sequence). The V and J ends lost 2 bases and 2 bases, in that order; junction bases with no gene match: 2. The CDR3 covers 16 residues. The CDR3 here is CASSFPSGGAYNEQFF. In DNA, the CDR3 is TGTGCCAGCAGCTTCCCTAGCGGGGGGGCCTACAATGAGCAGTTCTTC.

The V gene is TRBV6-1, the J gene TRBJ2-2; D perhaps matches TRBD1 (5 bases). The germline V gene encodes CDR1 MNHNS and CDR2 SASEGT. The CDR3 is 15 residues long. V shed 7 bases and J shed 4 bases, with 16 bases lying between them. CDR3 nucleotides: TGTGCCAGCAAAAAAACAGGAACACCCACCGGGGAGCTGTTTTTT. Protein: CASKKTGTPTGELFF.

The chain combines TRBV27 with TRBJ1-2, with TRBD1 matching over 7 bases. Trimming removed 3 bases from V and 9 bases from J; junction bases left unmatched: 4. The CDR3 is made up of 12 amino acids. Germline loops: CDR1 MNHEY, CDR2 SMNVEV (reference sequence). The CDR3 sequence: CASSFGGGSYTF. DNA of the CDR3: TGTGCCAGCAGTTTCGGAGGGGGCAGCTACACCTTC.

The rearrangement uses TRBV2 and TRBJ1-1, with 8 bases matching TRBD1. Germline CDR1 reads SNHLY; CDR2 reads FYNNEI. The CDR3 spans 13 residues. Trimming at V came to 6 bases and at J to 5 bases, leaving 5 bases not matched to a gene. The CDR3 sequence: CASSQGTGTEAFF. Written as DNA, the CDR3 is TGTGCCAGCAGCCAGGGGACAGGAACTGAAGCTTTCTTT. Drawing the rest from reference TRBV2 and TRBJ1-1, the complete variable domain is EPEVTQTPSHQVTQMGQEVILRCVPISNHLYFYWYRQILGQKVEFLVSFYNNEISEKSEIFDDQFSVERPDGSNFTLKIRSTKLEDSAMYFCASSQGTGTEAFFGQGTRLTVV.

The gene calls are TRBV5-1 and TRBJ2-5; 8 bases map to TRBD2. Germline V gene sequence: CDR1 SGHRS, CDR2 YFSETQ. V lost 3 bases and J lost 2; bases outside the gene matches: 3. The CDR3 has 14 residues. CDR3 nucleotides: TGCGCCAGCAGCTCCCGGGGGGGTCAAGAGACCCAGTACTTC. Protein product: CASSSRGGQETQYF.